This T cell receptor (beta chain) was obtained from a study of shared clonotypes between healthy human individuals. Turning to the study itself: The cohort comprised a couple of women and a few men. Their ages spanned 18 to 49 years. The study, taken as a whole, reports: Clonotype sharing across donors was expected to vary with sequencing depth.

All of the donors resided in Nashville, Tennessee, and each was a Caucasian adult. The V gene lost 4 bases and the J gene lost 3 bases, with 15 bases spanning the gap. Germline V gene lookup returns CDR1 MDHEN and CDR2 SYDVKM. The CDR3 runs 15 residues. A remark on this clone: What it binds is unknown.

In the study's own analysis: Because ImmunoSEQ provided only junction sequences with no quality scores, the filtering differed. Clones were read by immunoSEQ multiplex PCR, and TCRdb kept only the in-frame ones, dropping some. The DNA was the basis for D and trimming; V, J and clone size are from that table. The sample lists about 460,000 clones, approximately 71% occurring once. The sequencing input was PBMCs. The chain joins TRBV28 to TRBJ1-2; the D gene is possibly TRBD1 (5 bases). The sequence derives from a woman aged 40 to 55 in good health. Some clones in this sample may be carry-over from other donors' samples. The CDR3: CASSSHPGKDYGYTF. The CDR3 nucleotides read TGTGCCAGCAGTTCCCATCCAGGGAAGGACTATGGCTACACCTTC.